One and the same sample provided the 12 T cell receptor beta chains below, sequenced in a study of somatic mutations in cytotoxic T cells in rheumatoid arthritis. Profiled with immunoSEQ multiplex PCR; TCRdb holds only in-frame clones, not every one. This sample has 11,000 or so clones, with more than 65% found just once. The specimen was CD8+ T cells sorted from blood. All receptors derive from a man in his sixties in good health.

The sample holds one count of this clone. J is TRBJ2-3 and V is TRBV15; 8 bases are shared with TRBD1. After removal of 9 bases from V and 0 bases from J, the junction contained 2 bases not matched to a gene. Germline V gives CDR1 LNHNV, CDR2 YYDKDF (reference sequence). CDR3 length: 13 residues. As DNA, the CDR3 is TGTGCCACAGGACAGGGCAGCACAGATACGCAGTATTTT. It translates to CATGQGSTDTQYF.

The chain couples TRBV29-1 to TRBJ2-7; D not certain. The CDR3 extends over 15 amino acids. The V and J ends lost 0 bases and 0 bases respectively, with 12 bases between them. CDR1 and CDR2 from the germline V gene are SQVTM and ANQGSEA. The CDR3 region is CSVEDQAASSYEQYF. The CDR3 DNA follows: TGCAGCGTTGAAGATCAGGCGGCAAGCTCCTACGAGCAGTACTTC.

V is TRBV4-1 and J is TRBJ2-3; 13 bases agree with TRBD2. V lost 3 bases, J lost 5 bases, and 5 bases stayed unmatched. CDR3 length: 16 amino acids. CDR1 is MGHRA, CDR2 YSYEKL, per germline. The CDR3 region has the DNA TGCGCCAGCAGCCAGGGTACTAGCGGGAGGGTAGATACGCAGTATTTT. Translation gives CASSQGTSGRVDTQYF.

In nucleotides, the CDR3 is TGCGCCAGCAGCTTGGTACAGGGGGATCCCTACAATGAGCAGTTCTTC. It encodes CASSLVQGDPYNEQFF. The V call is TRBV5-1, the J call TRBJ2-1, with 8 bases identical to TRBD1. Trimming took 0 bases from V and 2 from J; bases not matched to a gene: 4. CDR1 is SGHRS, CDR2 YFSETQ, per germline. CDR3 length: 16 residues. The full variable domain, its missing parts supplied by reference TRBV5-1 and TRBJ2-1, is KAGVTQTPRYLIKTRGQQVTLSCSPISGHRSVSWYQQTPGQGLQFLFEYFSETQRNKGNFPGRFSGRQFSNSRSEMNVSTLELGDSALYLCASSLVQGDPYNEQFFGPGTRLTVL.

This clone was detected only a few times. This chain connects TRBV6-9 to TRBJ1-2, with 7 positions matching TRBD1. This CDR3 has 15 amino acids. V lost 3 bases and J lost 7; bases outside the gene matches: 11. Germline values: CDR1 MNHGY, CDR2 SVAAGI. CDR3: CASSYSTGVPSGYTF. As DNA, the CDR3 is TGTGCCAGCAGTTACTCTACAGGGGTCCCCAGTGGCTACACCTTC.

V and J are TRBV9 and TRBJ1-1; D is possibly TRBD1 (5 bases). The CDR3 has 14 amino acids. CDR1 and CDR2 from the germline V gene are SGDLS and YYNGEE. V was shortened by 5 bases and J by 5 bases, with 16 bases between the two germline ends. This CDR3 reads CASRGLSSGTEAFF. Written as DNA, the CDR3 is TGTGCCAGCAGGGGGCTGAGTAGTGGAACTGAAGCTTTCTTT.

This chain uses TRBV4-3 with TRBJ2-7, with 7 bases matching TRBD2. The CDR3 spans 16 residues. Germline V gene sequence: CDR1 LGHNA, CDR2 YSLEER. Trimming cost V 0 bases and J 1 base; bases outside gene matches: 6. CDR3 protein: CASSQDRAGVSYEQYF. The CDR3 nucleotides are TGCGCCAGCAGCCAAGATCGTGCGGGGGTGTCCTACGAGCAGTACTTC.

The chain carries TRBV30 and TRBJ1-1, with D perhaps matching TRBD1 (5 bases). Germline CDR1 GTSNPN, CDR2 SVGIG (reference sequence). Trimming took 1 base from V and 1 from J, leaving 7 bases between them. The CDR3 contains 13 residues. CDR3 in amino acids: CAWSETGNTEAFF. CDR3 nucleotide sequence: TGTGCCTGGAGTGAAACAGGGAACACTGAAGCTTTCTTT.

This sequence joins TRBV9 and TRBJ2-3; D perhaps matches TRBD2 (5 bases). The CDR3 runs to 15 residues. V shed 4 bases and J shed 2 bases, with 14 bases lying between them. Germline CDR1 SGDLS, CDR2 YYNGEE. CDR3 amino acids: CASSPQDRDTDTQYF. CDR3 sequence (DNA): TGTGCCAGCAGCCCCCAAGATCGGGACACAGATACGCAGTATTTT.

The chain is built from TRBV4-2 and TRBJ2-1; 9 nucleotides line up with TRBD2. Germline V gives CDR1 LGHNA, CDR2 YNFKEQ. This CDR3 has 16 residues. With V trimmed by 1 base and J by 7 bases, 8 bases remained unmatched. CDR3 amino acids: CASSQVSGLAPNEQFF. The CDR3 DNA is TGTGCCAGCAGCCAAGTATCGGGACTAGCACCGAATGAGCAGTTCTTC.

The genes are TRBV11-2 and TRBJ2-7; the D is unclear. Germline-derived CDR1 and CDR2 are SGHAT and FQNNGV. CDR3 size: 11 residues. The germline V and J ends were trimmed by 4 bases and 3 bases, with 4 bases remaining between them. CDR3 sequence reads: CASSSSYEQYF. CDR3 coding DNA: TGTGCCAGCAGCTCAAGCTACGAGCAGTACTTC.

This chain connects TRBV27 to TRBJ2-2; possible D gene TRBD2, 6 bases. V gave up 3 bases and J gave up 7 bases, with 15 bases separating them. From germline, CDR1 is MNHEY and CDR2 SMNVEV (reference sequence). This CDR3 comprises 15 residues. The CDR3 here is CASSLVPMGGGELFF. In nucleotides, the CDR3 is TGTGCCAGCAGTTTGGTCCCAATGGGGGGCGGGGAGCTGTTTTTT.